Below are 21 T cell receptor beta chains sequenced from a single sample in a study of Graves' ophthalmopathy and Graves' hyperthyroidism. For repertoire sequencing, the TCR beta CDR3 regions were amplified from RNA transcripts. First-round RT-PCR used HTBI primers; second-round multiplex PCR followed. TCRdb passed the multiplex PCR reads through MiXCR, listing each CDR3 protein once. Of around 400,000 distinct CDR3 sequences in the sample, roughly 21% are singletons; the top ten hold 2.5% to 3.5%. The sequenced sample consisted of peripheral blood. All receptors derive from a woman under 30 with stable Graves' hyperthyroidism.

In the case of this clonotype: A read error may produce the germline difference seen at one junction end. This chain joins TRBV28 and TRBJ2-1; D might be TRBD2 (6 bases). The CDR3 runs 19 residues. The germline gives CDR1 MDHEN, CDR2 SYDVKM. The CDR3, as DNA: TGTGCCAGCAGACCCCTTTCGGACTACCTCCTGAGCTCCTACAATGAGAAGTTCTTC. Amino acids: CASRPLSDYLLSSYNEKFF.

This clonotype appeared many times. The chain couples TRBV12-3 or TRBV12-4 to TRBJ2-7, with a weak D call TRBD2 (6 bases). V was shortened by 10 bases and J by 4 bases, with 17 bases between the two germline ends. This CDR3 is 13 amino acids long. CDR3 bases: TGTGCCACCGCCGGAGGGTGGGGGTACGAGCAGTACTTC. Amino acids: CATAGGWGYEQYF.

V gene TRBV6-1 combines with J gene TRBJ2-5, with D tentatively TRBD1 (6 bases). Germline CDR1 and CDR2: MNHNS and SASEGT. V lost 0 bases and J 4 bases, leaving 21 bases between the germline ends. The CDR3 has 18 residues. The CDR3 DNA reads as TGTGCCAGCAGTGAAGCGTTCTCAGGGGTTTGGGTTTTAGAGACCCAGTACTTC. Amino acids: CASSEAFSGVWVLETQYF.

This clonotype has a single count. The V call is TRBV30, the J call TRBJ2-7; the D gene is possibly TRBD1 (6 bases). Germline CDR1 and CDR2: GTSNPN and SVGIG (reference sequence). The CDR3 sequence is 14 residues long. V was pared by 1 base and J by 6 bases, with 16 bases between. The CDR3 loop is CAWSATRGWGEQYF. The CDR3 DNA reads as TGTGCCTGGAGTGCGACCAGGGGTTGGGGCGAGCAGTACTTC.

There are many counts of this clonotype. CDR3 sequence (DNA): TGTGCCAGCAGCTTAACGCTAGCGGGAGACTACGAGCAGTACTTC. Translation gives CASSLTLAGDYEQYF. The V gene is TRBV7-2, the J gene TRBJ2-7, with 10 bases identical to TRBD2. Germline V lookup: CDR1 SGHTA, CDR2 FQGNSA. The V and J ends lost 2 bases and 3 bases, in that order; junction bases with no gene match: 4. The CDR3 extends over 15 amino acids.

The chain carries TRBV7-2 and TRBJ2-4; D not certain. CDR1 is SGHTA, CDR2 FQGNSA, per germline. The germline V and J ends were trimmed by 5 bases and 4 bases, with 15 bases remaining between them. CDR3 length: 15 amino acids. The CDR3 loop is CASSPVNALKNIQYF. The DNA for the CDR3 is TGTGCCAGCAGCCCAGTAAACGCCCTTAAAAACATTCAGTACTTC.

This clonotype was counted once. The chain combines TRBV6-1 with TRBJ1-2, with 7 bases lining up with TRBD1. This CDR3 is built from 13 residues. Per germline, CDR1 MNHNS and CDR2 SASEGT. The ends lost 4 bases at V and 8 bases at J; junction bases unmatched: 7. CDR3: CASSGQGVRGYTF. CDR3 nucleotides: TGTGCCAGCAGTGGACAGGGAGTTCGCGGCTACACCTTC.

The chain joins TRBV6-5 to TRBJ2-7; D not certain. V was cut by 0 bases and J by 3 bases, with 9 bases left in between. From germline, CDR1 is MNHEY and CDR2 SVGAGI. This CDR3 has 14 residues. CDR3 DNA: TGTGCCAGCAGTTACTCGGACCCTGGCTACGAGCAGTACTTC. This translates into CASSYSDPGYEQYF.

This clonotype was seen many times. The chain employs TRBV28 and TRBJ1-5; possibly TRBD1 for D (6 bases). The CDR3 runs to 15 residues. CDR1 and CDR2 (germline): MDHEN, SYDVKM. V shed 6 bases and J shed 5 bases, with 17 bases lying between them. The CDR3 region is CASRPQGGGYQPQHF. The CDR3, as DNA: TGTGCCAGCAGACCACAGGGCGGGGGGTATCAGCCCCAGCATTTT.

This clonotype was counted a few times. CDR3 sequence reads: CASRVRGYQPQHF. The DNA of the CDR3 is TGTGCCAGCAGAGTCAGGGGATATCAGCCCCAGCATTTT. The chain joins TRBV6-1 to TRBJ1-5, with D perhaps TRBD1 (6 bases). This CDR3 has 13 residues. V was cut by 6 bases and J by 5 bases, with 11 bases left in between. Per the germline V gene, CDR1 is MNHNS and CDR2 is SASEGT.

This clonotype has a count of ten or more. At one end the junction does not follow the germline gene, possibly because of a read error. The chain employs TRBV6-1 and TRBJ2-4; TRBD1 or TRBD2 may be the D gene (6 bases each). Germline CDR1 is MNHNS and CDR2 is SASEGT. CDR3 size: 19 residues. CDR3 nucleotide sequence: TGTGCCAGCAGTCGGATACCTTCGGGGGCGGCGGCTGCCAAAAACATTAAGTACTTC. Residues: CASSRIPSGAAAAKNIKYF.

There are many counts of this clonotype. V is TRBV13 and J is TRBJ2-7, with 9 bases aligning to TRBD2. The V gene end was trimmed by 2 bases and the J gene end by 7 bases; junction bases not matched to a gene: 9. The length of the CDR3 is 15 residues. Germline assignment: CDR1 PRHDT and CDR2 FYEKMQ (reference sequence). The CDR3: CASSLSAGGVREQYF. DNA of the CDR3: TGTGCCAGCAGCTTATCTGCGGGAGGGGTGAGGGAGCAGTACTTC. Complete variable domain (other parts from reference TRBV13 and TRBJ2-7): AAGVIQSPRHLIKEKRETATLKCYPIPRHDTVYWYQQGPGQDPQFLISFYEKMQSDKGSIPDRFSAQQFSDYHSELNMSSLELGDSALYFCASSLSAGGVREQYFGPGTRLTVT.

This clonotype appeared many times. The V call is TRBV27, the J call TRBJ1-2; D possibly corresponds to TRBD1 (5 bases). CDR3 size: 14 residues. V gave up 7 bases and J gave up 7 bases, with 19 bases separating them. CDR1 and CDR2 (germline): MNHEY, SMNVEV (reference sequence). In DNA, the CDR3 is TGTGCCAGCAAGGGACTCGGCGAATCGGGTGGCTACACCTTC. It translates to CASKGLGESGGYTF.

This clonotype came up many times. The CDR3 here is CASSQVDRGRLQETQYF. Written as DNA, the CDR3 is TGTGCCAGCAGCCAAGTAGACCGGGGGAGGCTCCAAGAGACCCAGTACTTC. The chain recombines TRBV14 with TRBJ2-5; perhaps TRBD2 as D (6 bases). Per the germline V gene, CDR1 is SGHDN and CDR2 is FVKESK. The CDR3 is made up of 17 amino acids. Between the trimmed V and J ends, which lost 1 base and 1 base, there was a span of 16 bases. The full variable domain, in which reference TRBV14 and TRBJ2-5 provide the parts outside the CDR3, is EAGVTQFPSHSVIEKGQTVTLRCDPISGHDNLYWYRRVMGKEIKFLLHFVKESKQDESGMPNNRFLAERTGGTYSTLKVQPAELEDSGVYFCASSQVDRGRLQETQYFGPGTRLLVL.

This chain uses TRBV10-3 with TRBJ2-7; D perhaps matches TRBD2 (5 bases). This CDR3 is built from 18 residues. Germline CDR1 reads ENHRY; CDR2 reads SYGVKD. The V end was cut by 2 bases, the J end by 0 bases, with 20 bases between. For the CDR3, the DNA is TGTGCCATCAGTGAGAGGGCTAAAGCGGTACCCTCCTCCTACGAGCAGTACTTC. Translating gives CAISERAKAVPSSYEQYF.

In its sample, this clonotype was seen a few times. The J gene is TRBJ1-6, the V gene TRBV30; D remains unclear. Germline CDR1 and CDR2: GTSNPN and SVGIG (reference sequence). The CDR3 length is 12 residues. The germline V and J ends were trimmed by 4 bases and 10 bases, with 11 bases remaining between them. This chain's CDR3 is CAWKRTESPLHF. The CDR3 bases are TGTGCCTGGAAGCGGACTGAATCACCCCTCCACTTT.

The table lists this clonotype with many counts. This sequence joins TRBV30 and TRBJ2-7; the D is unclear. The CDR3 is 12 residues long. Trimming took 1 base from V and 6 from J, leaving 10 bases between them. Germline V gene sequence: CDR1 GTSNPN, CDR2 SVGIG (reference sequence). CDR3 bases: TGTGCCTGGAGTGCGGTCCCTGGCGAGCAGTACTTC. This sequence encodes CAWSAVPGEQYF.

This clonotype was found many times. The rearrangement links TRBV20-1 to TRBJ2-5; D gene unclear. Germline CDR1 DFQATT, CDR2 SNEGSKA (reference sequence). The V gene lost 5 bases and the J gene lost 1 base, with 11 bases spanning the gap. The length of the CDR3 is 13 residues. The CDR3 loop is CSAGSSTQETQYF. CDR3 bases: TGCAGTGCTGGTTCATCTACCCAAGAGACCCAGTACTTC.

This clonotype was seen repeatedly, ten times or more. This rearrangement joins TRBV7-2 to TRBJ2-5; D unresolved. Trimming removed 1 base from V and 5 bases from J, with 8 bases in between. In germline, CDR1 is SGHTA, CDR2 FQGNSA. The CDR3 totals 13 residues. The CDR3: CASSLVSEETQYF. As DNA, the CDR3 is TGTGCCAGCAGCTTAGTTTCGGAGGAGACCCAGTACTTC.

The chain joins TRBV20-1 to TRBJ1-2; D is unresolved. CDR1 is DFQATT and CDR2 is SNEGSKA in the germline V gene (reference sequence). With 0 bases removed from V and 6 bases from J, the gap between germline ends came to 20 bases. The CDR3 is 16 residues long. CDR3 in DNA: TGCAGTGCTAGAGAAGGGAGGGCATTAGCCGTACATGGCTACACCTTC. Its translation is CSAREGRALAVHGYTF.

About this clonotype itself: In this CDR3 the conserved last residue, phenylalanine or tryptophan, is missing, so a read error is likely. The chain combines TRBV7-3 with TRBJ2-2, with a tentative D call TRBD1 (5 bases). CDR1 and CDR2 from the germline V gene are SGHTA and FQGTGA. This CDR3 spans 14 amino acids. V was clipped by 3 bases and J by 4 bases, with 9 bases between them. CDR3 nucleotides: TGTGCCAGCAGCTTGGCAGGGATCACCGGGGAGCTGTTTTTG. It is translated as CASSLAGITGELFL.